This T cell receptor (beta chain) came from a study of cytomegalovirus exposure and HLA in healthy donors. Overall study: Researchers found that less than 90% of about 400 genotyped donors fell within the Caucasian-associated ancestry cluster.

Amplification used 60 Vbeta primers and 13 Jbeta primers. Assay: immunoSEQ multiplex PCR; the TCRdb copy retains only in-frame clones and omits some. The data hold 200,000 to 250,000 clones, with more than 70% observed a single time. V shed 0 bases and J 3 bases; nucleotides not matched to a gene: 6. Germline lookup yields CDR1 SGDLS and CDR2 YYNGEE. This CDR3 comprises 15 residues. The chain uses TRBV9 and TRBJ2-7; TRBD2 matches 7 bases. This TCR was sampled from a human donor in good health. Sequencing used PBMCs. This CDR3 is CASSVGGGIIYEQYF. In nucleotides, the CDR3 is TGTGCCAGCAGCGTAGGGGGGGGAATAATCTACGAGCAGTACTTC.